The source of this T cell receptor beta chain is a study of T-cell memory formation after mild COVID-19. General study results and limits: Clones which contracted sat mainly in CM and EM if CD4+, and in EMRA if CD8+.

Germline V lookup: CDR1 MGHRA, CDR2 YSYEKL. V gave up 4 bases and J gave up 7 bases, with 10 bases separating them. This CDR3 has 13 amino acids. This clonotype came up a few times. Its antigen is unknown. Each CDR3 protein gets one entry after TCRdb re-called the 5' RACE reads with MiXCR. The table shows under 300,000 distinct CDR3 sequences, with roughly 8% occurring only once. The chain couples TRBV4-1 to TRBJ2-2, with D possibly matching TRBD2 (5 bases). The sample was PBMCs or a T cell subset sorted from them (not recorded which). The receptor's source is a man between 18 and 35 years old who had mild COVID-19 (a few samples of this study predate the infection). Cell type and time point are not known. The CDR3 nucleotides read TGCGCCAGCAGCCCACTCGGGATCGGGGAGCTGTTTTTT. This translates into CASSPLGIGELFF.